This T cell receptor beta chain is drawn from a study of post-analysis software for immune sequencing data. Study in general: Recorded disease courses covered relapsing-remitting, secondary progressive and progressive-relapsing multiple sclerosis. Some patients had no subtype annotation.

The CDR3 covers 12 residues. Germline-derived CDR1 and CDR2 are DFQATT and SNEGSKA (reference sequence). The germline V and J ends were trimmed by 3 bases and 9 bases, with 9 bases remaining between them. Prepared TCR beta cDNA libraries contained unique molecular identifiers. TCRdb processed the PCR reads anew with MiXCR; each CDR3 protein has one entry. The table lists about 180,000 distinct CDR3 sequences, around 30% of them singletons. Findings and limits, study-wide: With TRBV5-6, TRBV5-1 and TRBV20-1 included, 5 or 6 TRBV segments were more frequent in patients than in controls.

This clonotype was counted only a few times. Its specificity is unknown. The sample taken for sequencing was blood. This sequence joins TRBV20-1 and TRBJ1-6; D is ambiguous. The TCR comes from a girl aged 10-17 years with multiple sclerosis. The CDR3 here is CSASGKASPLHF. The CDR3 DNA sequence: TGCAGTGCTAGTGGGAAAGCTTCACCCCTCCACTTT.